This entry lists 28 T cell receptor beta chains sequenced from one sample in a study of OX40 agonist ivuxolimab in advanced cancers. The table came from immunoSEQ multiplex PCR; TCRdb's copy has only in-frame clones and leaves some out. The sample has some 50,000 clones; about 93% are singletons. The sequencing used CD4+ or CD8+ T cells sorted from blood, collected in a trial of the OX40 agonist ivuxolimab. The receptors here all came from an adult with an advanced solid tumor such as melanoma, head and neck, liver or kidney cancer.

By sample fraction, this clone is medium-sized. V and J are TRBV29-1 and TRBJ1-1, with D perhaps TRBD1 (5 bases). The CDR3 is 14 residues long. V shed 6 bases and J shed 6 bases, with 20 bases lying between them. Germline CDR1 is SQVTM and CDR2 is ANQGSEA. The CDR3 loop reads CSVDPGEGLAEAFF. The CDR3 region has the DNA TGCAGCGTCGACCCGGGCGAGGGGCTAGCTGAAGCTTTCTTT.

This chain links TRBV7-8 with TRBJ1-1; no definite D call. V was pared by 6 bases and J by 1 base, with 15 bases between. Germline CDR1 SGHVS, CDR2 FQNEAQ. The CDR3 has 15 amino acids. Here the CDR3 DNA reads TGTGCCAGCAGTCCGGGGTTGTTTGGGAACACTGAAGCTTTCTTT. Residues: CASSPGLFGNTEAFF.

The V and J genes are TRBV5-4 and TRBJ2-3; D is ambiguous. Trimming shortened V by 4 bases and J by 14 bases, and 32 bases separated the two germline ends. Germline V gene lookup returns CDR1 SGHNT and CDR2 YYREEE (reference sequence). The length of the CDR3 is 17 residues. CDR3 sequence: CASSDRTPSNLGSPVYF. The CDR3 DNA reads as TGTGCCAGCAGCGACCGGACCCCCTCAAATTTAGGGTCCCCCGTGTATTTT.

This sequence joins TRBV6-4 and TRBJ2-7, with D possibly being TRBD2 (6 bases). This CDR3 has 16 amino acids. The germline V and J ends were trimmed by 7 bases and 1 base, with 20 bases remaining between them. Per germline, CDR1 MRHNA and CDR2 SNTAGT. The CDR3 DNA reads TGTGCCAGCACCCGGCGGGGCGACCCCGAATCCTACGAGCAGTACTTC. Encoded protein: CASTRRGDPESYEQYF.

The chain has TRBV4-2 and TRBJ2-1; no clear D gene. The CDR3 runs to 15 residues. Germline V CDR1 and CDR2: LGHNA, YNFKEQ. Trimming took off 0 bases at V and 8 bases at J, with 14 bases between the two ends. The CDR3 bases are TGTGCCAGCAGCCAAGAATGGCTCACTCCGGATGAGCAGTTCTTC. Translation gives CASSQEWLTPDEQFF.

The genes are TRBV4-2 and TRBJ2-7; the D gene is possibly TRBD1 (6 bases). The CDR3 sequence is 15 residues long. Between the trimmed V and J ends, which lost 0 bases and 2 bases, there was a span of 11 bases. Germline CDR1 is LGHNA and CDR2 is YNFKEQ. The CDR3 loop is CASSQEYGDTYEQYF. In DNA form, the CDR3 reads TGTGCCAGCAGCCAAGAGTACGGGGACACCTACGAGCAGTACTTC.

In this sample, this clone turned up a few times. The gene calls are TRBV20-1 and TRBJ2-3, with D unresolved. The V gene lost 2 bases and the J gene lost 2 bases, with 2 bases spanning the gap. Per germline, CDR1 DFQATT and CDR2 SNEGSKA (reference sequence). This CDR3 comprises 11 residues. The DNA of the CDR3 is TGCAGTGCTAGATACACAGATACGCAGTATTTT. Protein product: CSARYTDTQYF.

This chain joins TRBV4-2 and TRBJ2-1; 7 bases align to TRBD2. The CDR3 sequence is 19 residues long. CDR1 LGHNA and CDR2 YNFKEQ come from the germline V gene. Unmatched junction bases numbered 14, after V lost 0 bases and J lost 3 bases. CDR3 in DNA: TGTGCCAGCAGCCAAGAAGGGACCCTAGGGCGGGAGCTCTACAATGAGCAGTTCTTC. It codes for CASSQEGTLGRELYNEQFF.

CDR3 nucleotide sequence: TGTGCCAGCAGTTTACAGGGTCGGACTGAAGCTTTCTTT. This codes for CASSLQGRTEAFF. The J gene is TRBJ1-1, the V gene TRBV27; tentative D call: TRBD1 (5 bases). The V and J ends lost 2 bases and 5 bases respectively, with 9 bases between them. Germline V gene sequence: CDR1 MNHEY, CDR2 SMNVEV (reference sequence). The CDR3 has 13 residues.

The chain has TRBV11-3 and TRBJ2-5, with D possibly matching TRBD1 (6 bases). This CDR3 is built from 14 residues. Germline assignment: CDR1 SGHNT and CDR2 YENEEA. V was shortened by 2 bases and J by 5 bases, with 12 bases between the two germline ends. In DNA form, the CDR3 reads TGTGCCAGCAGCTTATACAGGGCGTTCGAGACCCAGTACTTC. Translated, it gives CASSLYRAFETQYF.

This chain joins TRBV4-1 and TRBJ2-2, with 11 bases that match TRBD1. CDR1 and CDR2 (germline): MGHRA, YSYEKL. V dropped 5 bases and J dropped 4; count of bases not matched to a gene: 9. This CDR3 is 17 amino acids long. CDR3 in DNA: TGCGCCAGCAGCTCCTCCCGGGGACAGGGGGTCACCGGGGAGCTGTTTTTT. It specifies CASSSSRGQGVTGELFF.

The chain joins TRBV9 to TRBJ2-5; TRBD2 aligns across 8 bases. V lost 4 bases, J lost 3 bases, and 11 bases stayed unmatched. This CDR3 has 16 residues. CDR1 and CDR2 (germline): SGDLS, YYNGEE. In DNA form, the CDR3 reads TGTGCCAGCAGCCCTCGGGGGGGGGCAGAGGAAGAGACCCAGTACTTC. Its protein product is CASSPRGGAEEETQYF. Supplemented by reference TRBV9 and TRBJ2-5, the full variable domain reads DSGVTQTPKHLITATGQRVTLRCSPRSGDLSVYWYQQSLDQGLQFLIQYYNGEERAKGNILERFSAQQFPDLHSELNLSSLELGDSALYFCASSPRGGAEEETQYFGPGTRLLVL.

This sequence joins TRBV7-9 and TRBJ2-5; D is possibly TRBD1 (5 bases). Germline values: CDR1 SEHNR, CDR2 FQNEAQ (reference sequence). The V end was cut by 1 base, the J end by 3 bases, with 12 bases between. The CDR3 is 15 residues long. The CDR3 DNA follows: TGTGCCAGCAGCTTAGACTGGGCCAGGGAAGAGACCCAGTACTTC. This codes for CASSLDWAREETQYF.

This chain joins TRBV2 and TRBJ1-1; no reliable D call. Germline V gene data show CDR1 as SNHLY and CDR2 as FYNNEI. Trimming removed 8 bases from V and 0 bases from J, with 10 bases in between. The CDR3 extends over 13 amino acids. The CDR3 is CASGLGMNTEAFF. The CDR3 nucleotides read TGTGCCAGCGGTTTGGGCATGAACACTGAAGCTTTCTTT.

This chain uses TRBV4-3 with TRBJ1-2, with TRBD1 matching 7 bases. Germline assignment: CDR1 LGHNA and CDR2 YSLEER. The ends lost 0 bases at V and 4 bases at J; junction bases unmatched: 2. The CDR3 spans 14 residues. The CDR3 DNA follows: TGCGCCAGCAGCCAAGATTCAGGGGGCTATGGCTACACCTTC. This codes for CASSQDSGGYGYTF.

This CDR3 is CASSVAGVSYNEQFF. CDR3 bases: TGTGCCAGCAGCGTAGCCGGTGTCTCCTACAATGAGCAGTTCTTC. The gene calls are TRBV9 and TRBJ2-1; D uncertain. Germline V lookup: CDR1 SGDLS, CDR2 YYNGEE. The V and J ends lost 0 bases and 0 bases respectively, with 7 bases between them. This CDR3 has 15 amino acids.

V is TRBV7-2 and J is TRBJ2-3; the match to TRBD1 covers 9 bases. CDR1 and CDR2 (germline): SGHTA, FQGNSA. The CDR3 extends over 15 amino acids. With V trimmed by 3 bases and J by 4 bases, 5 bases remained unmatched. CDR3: CASSFTGGAADTQYF. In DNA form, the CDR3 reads TGTGCCAGCAGCTTTACAGGGGGCGCCGCAGATACGCAGTATTTT.

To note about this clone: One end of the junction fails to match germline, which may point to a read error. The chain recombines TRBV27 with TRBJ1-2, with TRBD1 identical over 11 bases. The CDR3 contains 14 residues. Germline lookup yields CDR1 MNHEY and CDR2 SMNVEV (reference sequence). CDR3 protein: CASSLSERDRGYPF. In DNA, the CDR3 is TGTGCCAGCAGTTTATCAGAGCGGGACAGGGGGTATCCCTTC.

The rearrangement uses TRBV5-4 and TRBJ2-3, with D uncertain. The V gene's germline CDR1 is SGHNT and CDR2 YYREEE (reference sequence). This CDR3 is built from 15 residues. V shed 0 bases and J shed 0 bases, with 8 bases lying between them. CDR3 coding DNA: TGTGCCAGCAGCTTGGTGGCCGGTAGCACAGATACGCAGTATTTT. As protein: CASSLVAGSTDTQYF.

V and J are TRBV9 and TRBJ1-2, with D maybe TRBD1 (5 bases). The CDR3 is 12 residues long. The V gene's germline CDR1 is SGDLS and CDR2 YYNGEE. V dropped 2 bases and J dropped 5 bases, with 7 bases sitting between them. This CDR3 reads CASSVGVYGYTF. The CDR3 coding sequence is TGTGCCAGCAGCGTGGGGGTTTATGGCTACACCTTC.

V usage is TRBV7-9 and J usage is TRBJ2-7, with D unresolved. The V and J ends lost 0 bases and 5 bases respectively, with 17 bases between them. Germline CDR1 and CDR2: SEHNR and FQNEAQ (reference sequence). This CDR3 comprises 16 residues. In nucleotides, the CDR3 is TGTGCCAGCAGCTTAGCCGGATTGACCCTTTTGAACGAGCAGTACTTC. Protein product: CASSLAGLTLLNEQYF.

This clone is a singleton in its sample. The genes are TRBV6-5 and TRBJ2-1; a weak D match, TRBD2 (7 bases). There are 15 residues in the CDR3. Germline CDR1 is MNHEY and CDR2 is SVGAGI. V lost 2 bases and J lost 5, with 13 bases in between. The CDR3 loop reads CASSYGGGAHNEQFF. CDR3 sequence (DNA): TGTGCCAGCAGTTACGGGGGGGGCGCACACAATGAGCAGTTCTTC.

CDR3 amino acids: CASSSGTRYAEQFF. The CDR3 DNA reads TGTGCCAGCAGCTCCGGGACTAGGTATGCTGAGCAGTTCTTC. The gene calls are TRBV27 and TRBJ2-1, with 8 bases that match TRBD2. The junction had 10 bases not matched to a gene; V was cut back by 6 bases and J by 9 bases. There are 14 residues in the CDR3. Germline V gives CDR1 MNHEY, CDR2 SMNVEV (reference sequence).

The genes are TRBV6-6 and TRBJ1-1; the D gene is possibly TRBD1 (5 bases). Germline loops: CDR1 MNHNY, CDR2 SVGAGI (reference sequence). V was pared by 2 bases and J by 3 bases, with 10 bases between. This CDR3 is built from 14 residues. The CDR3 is CASSYGGMDTEAFF. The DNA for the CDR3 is TGTGCCAGCAGTTACGGGGGTATGGACACTGAAGCTTTCTTT.

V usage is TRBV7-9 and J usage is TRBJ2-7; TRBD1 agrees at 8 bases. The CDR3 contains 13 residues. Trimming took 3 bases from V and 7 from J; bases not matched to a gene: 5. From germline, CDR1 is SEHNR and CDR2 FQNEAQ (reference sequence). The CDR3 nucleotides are TGTGCCAGCAGCTTCGGACAGGGAGGAGAGCAGTACTTC. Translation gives CASSFGQGGEQYF.

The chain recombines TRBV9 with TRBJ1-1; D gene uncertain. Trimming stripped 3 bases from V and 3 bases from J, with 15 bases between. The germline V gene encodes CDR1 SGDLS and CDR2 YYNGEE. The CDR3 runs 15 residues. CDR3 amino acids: CASSDRPAGDTEAFF. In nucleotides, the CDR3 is TGTGCCAGCAGCGATCGACCGGCAGGAGACACTGAAGCTTTCTTT.

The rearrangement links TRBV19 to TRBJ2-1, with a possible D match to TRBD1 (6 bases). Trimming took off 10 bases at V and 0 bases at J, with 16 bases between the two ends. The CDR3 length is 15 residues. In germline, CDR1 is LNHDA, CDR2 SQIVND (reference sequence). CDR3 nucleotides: TGTGCCACCCAGGGGAGCGCAGACTCCTACAATGAGCAGTTCTTC. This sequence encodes CATQGSADSYNEQFF.

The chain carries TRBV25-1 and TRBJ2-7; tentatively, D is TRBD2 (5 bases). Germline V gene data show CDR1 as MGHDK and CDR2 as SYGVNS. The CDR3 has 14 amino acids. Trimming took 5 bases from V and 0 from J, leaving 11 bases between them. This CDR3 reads CASSILGPSYEQYF. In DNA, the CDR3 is TGTGCCAGCAGTATACTAGGTCCCTCCTACGAGCAGTACTTC.